This passage covers 22 T cell receptor beta chains from one sample sequenced in a study of T cell responses to AZD1222 COVID-19 vaccine. Generated by immunoSEQ multiplex PCR, the TCRdb table keeps only in-frame clones and is missing some. This sample has approximately 50,000 clones, with 86% found just once. This specimen consisted of peripheral blood, obtained 28 days after the second AZD1222 dose. All receptors come from an adult who received the AZD1222 COVID-19 vaccine.

The chain employs TRBV7-2 and TRBJ1-1, with D unresolved. This CDR3 has 15 amino acids. The germline V gene has CDR1 SGHTA and CDR2 FQGNSA. The germline V and J ends were trimmed by 4 bases and 1 base, with 13 bases remaining between them. The CDR3 DNA follows: TGTGCCAGCAGCTCCACGGCCTTAAAGAACACTGAAGCTTTCTTT. Its protein product is CASSSTALKNTEAFF.

V usage is TRBV25-1 and J usage is TRBJ1-4; D is possibly TRBD1 (6 bases). CDR1 MGHDK and CDR2 SYGVNS come from the germline V gene. V lost 4 bases to trimming and J lost 11 bases, with 20 bases between them. The CDR3 extends over 15 amino acids. The DNA for the CDR3 is TGTGCCAGCAGTGGTACGGGAGCGTCGGGGGGCAAACTGTTTTTT. Protein product: CASSGTGASGGKLFF. The full variable domain, with the rest looked up from reference TRBV25-1 and TRBJ1-4, is EADIYQTPRYLVIGTGKKITLECSQTMGHDKMYWYQQDPGMELHLIHYSYGVNSTEKGDLSSESTVSRIRTEHFPLTLESARPSHTSQYLCASSGTGASGGKLFFGSGTQLSVL.

The chain has TRBV5-1 and TRBJ2-5; 9 bases align to TRBD1. There are 17 residues in the CDR3. The ends lost 5 bases at V and 2 bases at J; junction bases unmatched: 13. Germline V gives CDR1 SGHRS, CDR2 YFSETQ. The CDR3 DNA reads as TGCGCCAGCAGTTACCTAGCACATGGACAGGGGCAAGAGACCCAGTACTTC. Its translation is CASSYLAHGQGQETQYF.

V usage is TRBV28 and J usage is TRBJ2-2, with D hard to call. The CDR3 totals 12 residues. With 3 bases removed from V and 6 bases from J, the gap between germline ends came to 5 bases. Germline CDR1 and CDR2: MDHEN and SYDVKM. The CDR3 spells CASSFFPGELFF. The CDR3 DNA reads as TGTGCCAGCAGTTTTTTCCCCGGGGAGCTGTTTTTT.

The chain carries TRBV9 and TRBJ2-6; no clear D gene. The CDR3 loop spans 15 amino acids. Germline CDR1 is SGDLS and CDR2 is YYNGEE. The ends were cut back, 0 bases at V and 0 bases at J, with 4 bases in the middle. CDR3 residues: CASSVGSSGANVLTF. The CDR3 DNA follows: TGTGCCAGCAGCGTAGGAAGCTCTGGGGCCAACGTCCTGACTTTC.

The V and J genes are TRBV18 and TRBJ2-1, with D possibly TRBD1 on 6 matching bases. This CDR3 comprises 13 residues. V was trimmed by 3 bases and J by 6 bases, leaving 9 bases between them. Germline CDR1 is KGHSH and CDR2 is LQKENI. The CDR3 loop reads CASSPDSANEQFF. CDR3 sequence (DNA): TGTGCCAGCTCACCGGACAGCGCCAATGAGCAGTTCTTC.

This chain connects TRBV9 to TRBJ2-1, with TRBD2 matching over 10 bases. CDR3 length equals 15 residues. After removal of 3 bases from V and 7 bases from J, the junction contained 7 bases not matched to a gene. Germline V gene sequence: CDR1 SGDLS, CDR2 YYNGEE. CDR3 loop: CASSATGTSVNEQFF. The CDR3 coding sequence is TGTGCCAGCAGCGCCACCGGGACTAGCGTTAATGAGCAGTTCTTC.

By its share, this clone is medium-sized. This chain joins TRBV10-3 and TRBJ1-2; D is ambiguous. This CDR3 has 12 amino acids. CDR1 is ENHRY and CDR2 is SYGVKD in the germline V gene. The ends were cut back, 5 bases at V and 2 bases at J, with 6 bases in the middle. As DNA, the CDR3 is TGTGCCATCAGTCAGACGAACTATGGCTACACCTTC. This sequence encodes CAISQTNYGYTF.

The chain combines TRBV19 with TRBJ2-1; 15 nucleotides line up with TRBD2. Trimming removed 4 bases from V and 6 bases from J; junction bases left unmatched: 1. The CDR3 runs 15 residues. Per the germline V gene, CDR1 is LNHDA and CDR2 is SQIVND (reference sequence). Written as DNA, the CDR3 is TGTGCCAGTAGTACGGGACTAGCGGGAGGCAATGAGCAGTTCTTC. Translating gives CASSTGLAGGNEQFF.

This clone was detected a few times. The V and J genes are TRBV11-1 and TRBJ1-2; unclear D gene. CDR3 length equals 12 residues. Deletions cut 1 base from V and 6 bases from J, with 6 bases between. The germline V gene encodes CDR1 SGHAT and CDR2 FQDESV (reference sequence). The CDR3 is CASSLGMDGYTF. CDR3 nucleotides: TGTGCCAGCAGCTTAGGAATGGATGGCTACACCTTC. The full variable domain, rest sourced from reference TRBV11-1 and TRBJ1-2, is EAEVAQSPRYKITEKSQAVAFWCDPISGHATLYWYRQILGQGPELLVQFQDESVVDDSQLPKDRFSAERLKGVDSTLKIQPAELGDSAMYLCASSLGMDGYTFGSGTRLTVV.

In its sample, this clone is medium-sized. This chain links TRBV6-4 with TRBJ2-5, with 10 bases matching TRBD2. Looked up from germline, CDR1 is MRHNA and CDR2 is SNTAGT. With 3 bases clipped from V and 5 bases from J, the junction kept 9 bases outside the gene matches. CDR3 size: 16 residues. CDR3 in amino acids: CASSEEASGGSETQYF. The DNA for the CDR3 is TGTGCCAGCAGTGAAGAGGCTAGCGGGGGCAGTGAGACCCAGTACTTC.

The V call is TRBV18, the J call TRBJ1-1; 9 bases align to TRBD1. The germline CDR1 and CDR2 sequences are KGHSH and LQKENI. Germline trimming cut 5 bases from V and 6 bases from J; bases unmatched to any gene: 7. This CDR3 has 14 amino acids. In DNA form, the CDR3 reads TGTGCCAGCTCATACAGACAGGGGGGCGCTGAAGCTTTCTTT. Its protein product is CASSYRQGGAEAFF.

V is TRBV19 and J is TRBJ1-6; D is ambiguous. The V gene's germline CDR1 is LNHDA and CDR2 SQIVND (reference sequence). The CDR3 is made up of 12 amino acids. V lost 6 bases, J lost 4 bases, and 4 bases lay in between. The CDR3 region has the DNA TGTGCCAGTAGCGCGTATAATTCACCCCTCCACTTT. It translates to CASSAYNSPLHF.

This chain connects TRBV24-1 to TRBJ2-7, with 8 bases fitting TRBD1. J was trimmed by 4 bases and V by 4 bases; bases with no gene match: 8. The germline CDR1 and CDR2 sequences are KGHDR and SFDVKD. The length of the CDR3 is 15 residues. CDR3: CATSDPAQGAYEQYF. The CDR3 nucleotides read TGTGCCACCAGTGACCCCGCCCAGGGGGCGTACGAGCAGTACTTC.

The chain couples TRBV4-2 to TRBJ2-7, with a weak D call TRBD2 (5 bases). CDR1 is LGHNA and CDR2 is YNFKEQ in the germline V gene. The CDR3 sequence is 15 residues long. Trimming stripped 0 bases from V and 1 base from J, with 10 bases between. This CDR3 reads CASSQDPRASYEQYF. The DNA of the CDR3 is TGTGCCAGCAGCCAAGATCCGCGGGCTTCCTACGAGCAGTACTTC.

The chain has TRBV6-2 or TRBV6-3 and TRBJ2-5, with D maybe TRBD2 (6 bases). Germline V gene lookup returns CDR1 MNHEY and CDR2 SVGEGT. This CDR3 comprises 13 residues. V was pared by 5 bases and J by 4 bases, with 11 bases between. CDR3 in DNA: TGTGCCAGCAGTCACGCCGGGGGAGAGACCCAGTACTTC. Protein: CASSHAGGETQYF.

The chain uses TRBV6-5 and TRBJ1-5, with TRBD1 identical over 9 bases. This CDR3 region has 13 residues. CDR1 MNHEY and CDR2 SVGAGI come from the germline V gene. J lost 6 bases, V lost 6 bases, and 3 bases had no gene match. The CDR3 region is CASRQGAGQPQHF. The DNA for the CDR3 is TGTGCCAGCAGACAGGGGGCGGGTCAGCCCCAGCATTTT.

The chain combines TRBV6-1 with TRBJ2-1, with D perhaps being TRBD1 or TRBD2 (5 bases each). Trimming took 2 bases from V and 7 from J, leaving 15 bases between them. From germline, CDR1 is MNHNS and CDR2 SASEGT. The CDR3 runs to 15 residues. The CDR3: CASSEYRDRYNEQFF. DNA of the CDR3: TGTGCCAGCAGTGAATACCGGGACCGGTATAATGAGCAGTTCTTC.

The rearrangement joins TRBV5-1 to TRBJ2-7; 13 bases agree with TRBD2. Trimming removed 5 bases from V and 7 bases from J; junction bases left unmatched: 9. Per the germline V gene, CDR1 is SGHRS and CDR2 is YFSETQ. This CDR3 has 15 residues. The CDR3 region is CASRPGLAGLGEQYF. CDR3 nucleotides: TGCGCCAGCAGACCGGGACTAGCGGGACTGGGGGAGCAGTACTTC.

This clone was observed a handful of times. The chain joins TRBV2 to TRBJ1-1; D is possibly TRBD1 (6 bases). The germline V gene has CDR1 SNHLY and CDR2 FYNNEI. The CDR3 extends over 12 amino acids. Trimming cost V 6 bases and J 4 bases, with 9 bases left between them. The CDR3 bases are TGTGCCAGCAGACAGGGTCTCACTGAAGCTTTCTTT. This gives the protein CASRQGLTEAFF.

The gene calls are TRBV4-1 and TRBJ1-1, with TRBD1 as a possible D gene (6 bases). The CDR3 loop spans 14 amino acids. Germline assignment: CDR1 MGHRA and CDR2 YSYEKL. V lost 0 bases and J lost 6, with 11 bases in between. The CDR3 DNA is TGCGCCAGCAGCCAAGAACGAAGGGGGGCTGAAGCTTTCTTT. Encoded protein: CASSQERRGAEAFF.

The chain has TRBV25-1 and TRBJ2-5; D call uncertain. Trimming removed 8 bases from V and 1 base from J, with 2 bases in between. Per the germline V gene, CDR1 is MGHDK and CDR2 is SYGVNS. The CDR3 is 10 residues long. The CDR3 nucleotides read TGTGCCAGCGGCCAAGAGACCCAGTACTTC. This translates into CASGQETQYF.